Listed here is a single TCR beta chain. The germline V gene encodes CDR1 MDHEN and CDR2 SYDVKM. The CDR3 has 11 amino acids. V was trimmed by 5 bases and J by 10 bases, leaving 12 bases between them. This sample is part of a study of technical replicates of blood from four donors. Data came from immunoSEQ multiplex PCR; TCRdb stores just in-frame clones and leaves some out. The sample yields 84,000 or so clones, around 94% seen once. The sequenced sample was T cells isolated from PBMCs. The chain combines TRBV28 with TRBJ2-7; D is undetermined. The origin of this receptor is a human donor in good health. The CDR3, as DNA: TGTGCCAGCAGTCATAACTATCCCCAGTACTTC. Translated: CASSHNYPQYF. Combining the CDR3 with reference TRBV28 and TRBJ2-7 gives the whole variable domain DVKVTQSSRYLVKRTGEKVFLECVQDMDHENMFWYRQDPGLGLRLIYFSYDVKMKEKGDIPEGYSVSREKKERFSLILESASTNQTSMYLCASSHNYPQYFGPGTRLTVT.